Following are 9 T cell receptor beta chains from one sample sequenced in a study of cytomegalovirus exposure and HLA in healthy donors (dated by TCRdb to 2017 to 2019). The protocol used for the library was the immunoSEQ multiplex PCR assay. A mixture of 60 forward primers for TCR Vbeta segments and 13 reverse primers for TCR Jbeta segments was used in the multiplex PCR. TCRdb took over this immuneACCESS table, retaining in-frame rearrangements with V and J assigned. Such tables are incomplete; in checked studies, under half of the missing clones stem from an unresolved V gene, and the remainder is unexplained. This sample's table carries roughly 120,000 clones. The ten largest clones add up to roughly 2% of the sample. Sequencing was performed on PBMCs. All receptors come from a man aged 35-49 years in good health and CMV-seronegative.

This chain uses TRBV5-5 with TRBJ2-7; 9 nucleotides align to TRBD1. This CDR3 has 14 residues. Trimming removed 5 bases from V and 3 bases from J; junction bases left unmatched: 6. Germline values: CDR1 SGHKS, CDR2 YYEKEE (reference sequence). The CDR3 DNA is TGTGCCAGCAGGGAACCGGGACAGGGCTACGAGCAGTACTTC. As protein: CASREPGQGYEQYF.

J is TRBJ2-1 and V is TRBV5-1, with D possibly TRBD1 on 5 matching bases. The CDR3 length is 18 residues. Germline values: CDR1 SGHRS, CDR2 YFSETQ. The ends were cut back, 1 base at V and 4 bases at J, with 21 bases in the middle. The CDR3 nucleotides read TGCGCCAGCAGCTTGTTCTCCAGGGATGATTCTTCTTACAATGAGCAGTTCTTC. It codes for CASSLFSRDDSSYNEQFF.

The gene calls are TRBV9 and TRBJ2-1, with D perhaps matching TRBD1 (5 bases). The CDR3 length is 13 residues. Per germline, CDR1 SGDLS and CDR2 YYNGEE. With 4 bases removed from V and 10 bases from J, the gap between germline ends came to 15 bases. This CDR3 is CASSPNTPGEQFF. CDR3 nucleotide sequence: TGTGCCAGCAGCCCCAATACCCCAGGGGAGCAGTTCTTC.

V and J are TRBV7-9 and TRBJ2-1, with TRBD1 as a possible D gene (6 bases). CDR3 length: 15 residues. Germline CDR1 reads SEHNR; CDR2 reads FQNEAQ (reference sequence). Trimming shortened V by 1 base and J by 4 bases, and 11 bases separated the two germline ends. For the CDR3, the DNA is TGTGCCAGCAGCTTAGAGGGGACACCATACAATGAGCAGTTCTTC. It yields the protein CASSLEGTPYNEQFF. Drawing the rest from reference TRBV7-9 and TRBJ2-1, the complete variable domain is DTGVSQNPRHKITKRGQNVTFRCDPISEHNRLYWYRQTLGQGPEFLTYFQNEAQLEKSRLLSDRFSAERPKGSFSTLEIQRTEQGDSAMYLCASSLEGTPYNEQFFGPGTRLTVL.

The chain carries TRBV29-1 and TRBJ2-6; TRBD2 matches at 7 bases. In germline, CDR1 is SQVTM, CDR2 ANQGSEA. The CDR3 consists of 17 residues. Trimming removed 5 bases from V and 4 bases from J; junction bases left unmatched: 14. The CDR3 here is CSVPTRGFTSGANVLTF. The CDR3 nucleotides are TGCAGCGTTCCAACGCGGGGGTTTACCTCCGGGGCCAACGTCCTGACTTTC.

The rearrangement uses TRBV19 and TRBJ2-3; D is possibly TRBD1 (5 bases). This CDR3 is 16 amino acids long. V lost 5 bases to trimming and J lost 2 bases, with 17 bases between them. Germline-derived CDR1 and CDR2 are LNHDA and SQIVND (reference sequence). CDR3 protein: CASSVLAGIDTDTQYF. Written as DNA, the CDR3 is TGTGCCAGTAGTGTCCTGGCAGGGATAGACACAGATACGCAGTATTTT. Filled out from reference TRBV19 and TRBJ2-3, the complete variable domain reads DGGITQSPKYLFRKEGQNVTLSCEQNLNHDAMYWYRQDPGQGLRLIYYSQIVNDFQKGDIAEGYSVSREKKESFPLTVTSAQKNPTAFYLCASSVLAGIDTDTQYFGPGTRLTVL.

The CDR3 loop is CASNTRGSGNTIYF. In nucleotides, the CDR3 is TGTGCCAGCAACACCAGGGGGTCTGGAAACACCATATATTTT. V and J are TRBV7-2 and TRBJ1-3, with 7 bases fitting TRBD1. Germline CDR1 reads SGHTA; CDR2 reads FQGNSA. Losses at the gene ends were 7 bases for V and 1 base for J; bases not matched to a gene: 4. This CDR3 has 14 amino acids.

CDR3 DNA sequence: TGCGCCAGCAGCCTGGGACTAGCGGGAGCGGCAGATACGCAGTATTTT. Translation: CASSLGLAGAADTQYF. V usage is TRBV4-1 and J usage is TRBJ2-3; TRBD2 agrees at 14 bases. J gave up 4 bases and V 4 bases, and 4 bases lay outside the gene matches. Germline V CDR1 and CDR2: MGHRA, YSYEKL. The CDR3 length is 16 residues.

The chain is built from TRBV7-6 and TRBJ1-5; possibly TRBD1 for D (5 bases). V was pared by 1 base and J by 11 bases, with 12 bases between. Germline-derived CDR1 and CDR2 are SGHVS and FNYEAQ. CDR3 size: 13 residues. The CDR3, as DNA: TGTGCCAGCAGCTTAGTATACCGGGGGACCCAGCATTTT. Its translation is CASSLVYRGTQHF.